What follows is one T cell receptor beta chain and its context. These data belong to a study of lymphopenia after photon versus proton radiotherapy. Clones were sequenced by immunoSEQ multiplex PCR, and TCRdb holds only the in-frame ones, with some missing. In the table there are about 25,000 clones, around 90% of which are singletons. The sequencing here drew on peripheral blood, taken from a patient treated with photon-based radiotherapy. The TCR originated in a man aged 50 to 60 with gastric cancer.

CDR3 region: CASSYAQPGQGASGANVLTF. In DNA, the CDR3 is TGTGCCAGCAGTTACGCCCAACCGGGACAGGGGGCTTCGGGGGCCAACGTCCTGACTTTC. The V and J genes are TRBV27 and TRBJ2-6; the match to TRBD1 covers 12 bases. V shed 4 bases and J 4 bases; nucleotides not matched to a gene: 14. The CDR3 is made up of 20 amino acids. The germline gives CDR1 MNHEY, CDR2 SMNVEV (reference sequence).